These 18 T cell receptor beta chains were all obtained from the same sample, sequenced in a study of metastatic and nonmetastatic thyroid tumors. Each patient went into thyroid surgery without having received any treatment. TCRdb re-called the PCR reads via MiXCR. The top ten clones hold 2.5% to 3.5% of a sample with fewer than 30,000 clones, around 14% of them seen once. Sample: blood. The origin of the receptors is a female donor with papillary thyroid cancer or a benign thyroid nodule (not recorded which). Some clones in this sample may be carry-over from other donors' samples.

The chain recombines TRBV20-1 with TRBJ2-5, with 8 bases identical to TRBD2. The V gene's germline CDR1 is DFQATT and CDR2 SNEGSKA (reference sequence). The CDR3 consists of 15 residues. The V and J ends lost 7 bases and 1 base, in that order; junction bases with no gene match: 11. CDR3 residues: CSVERTSFPQETQYF. DNA of the CDR3: TGCAGTGTTGAAAGGACTAGCTTCCCCCAAGAGACCCAGTACTTC.

The chain couples TRBV12-3 or TRBV12-4 to TRBJ2-1, with TRBD2 matching 11 bases. This CDR3 is 15 amino acids long. The CDR3 DNA sequence: TGTGCAAGCCACAGTACTAGCGGGAGAAATAATGAGCAGTTCTTC. This gives the protein CASHSTSGRNNEQFF.

This clone was picked up a small number of times. Since a much larger clone is just one base distant, this may be a read error. V gene TRBV29-1 combines with J gene TRBJ2-1; D possibly corresponds to TRBD2 (5 bases). CDR3 length equals 14 residues. Germline loops: CDR1 SQVTM, CDR2 ANQGSEA. Trimming pared 0 bases from V and 8 bases from J, leaving 14 bases between. CDR3 sequence reads: CSVEEETRGYEQFF. CDR3 sequence (DNA): TGCAGCGTTGAAGAAGAAACTAGAGGGTATGAGCAGTTCTTC.

In this sample, this clone turned up many times. V usage is TRBV7-2 and J usage is TRBJ2-5; tentative D call: TRBD2 (5 bases). CDR3 length: 16 amino acids. The V end lost 5 bases, the J end lost 5 bases, and 21 bases lay between the germline ends. The germline V gene encodes CDR1 SGHTA and CDR2 FQGNSA. This CDR3 is CASSPRGREAGETQYF. CDR3 bases: TGTGCCAGCAGCCCCCGGGGTCGGGAAGCTGGGGAGACCCAGTACTTC.

This clone was seen many times. The rearrangement uses TRBV10-2 and TRBJ2-5; D might be TRBD1 (6 bases). CDR1 is WSHSY and CDR2 is SAAADI in the germline V gene. Trimming took 10 bases from V and 3 from J, leaving 12 bases between them. The CDR3 contains 12 residues. CDR3 amino acids: CATQTGKETQYF. As DNA, the CDR3 is TGCGCCACCCAAACAGGGAAAGAGACCCAGTACTTC.

This clone was recorded a few times. The chain recombines TRBV6-1 with TRBJ2-7, with 10 nucleotides matching TRBD1. The CDR3 is made up of 13 amino acids. Germline values: CDR1 MNHNS, CDR2 SASEGT. The V segment lost 11 bases and the J segment 1 base; nucleotides outside the gene matches: 5. CDR3 nucleotides: TGTGCCGGTAGGGGACAGGGGTCCTACGAGCAGTACTTC. Protein: CAGRGQGSYEQYF.

This clone was seen many times. This chain links TRBV6-1 with TRBJ2-1, with D hard to call. The length of the CDR3 is 13 residues. V was pared by 2 bases and J by 10 bases, with 12 bases between. Germline-derived CDR1 and CDR2 are MNHNS and SASEGT. The CDR3 region is CASSEFEGLEQFF. The CDR3 DNA is TGTGCCAGCAGTGAATTCGAAGGATTGGAGCAGTTCTTC.

This clone was seen many times. The chain couples TRBV7-2 to TRBJ2-4; 14 nucleotides line up with TRBD2. The length of the CDR3 is 18 residues. Germline lookup yields CDR1 SGHTA and CDR2 FQGNSA. V trimming: 5 bases; J trimming: 3 bases; junction bases outside the gene matches: 9. The CDR3 bases are TGTGCCAGCAGCCCAGAGACTAGCGGGAGGGCCGTCAAAAACATTCAGTACTTC. Protein sequence: CASSPETSGRAVKNIQYF. The full variable domain, in which reference TRBV7-2 and TRBJ2-4 provide the parts outside the CDR3, is GAGVSQSPSNKVTEKGKDVELRCDPISGHTALYWYRQSLGQGLEFLIYFQGNSAPDKSGLPSDRFSAERTGGSVSTLTIQRTQQEDSAVYLCASSPETSGRAVKNIQYFGAGTRLSVL.

In this sample, this clone turned up many times. The rearrangement uses TRBV29-1 and TRBJ2-7; TRBD1 matches at 9 bases. The V gene's germline CDR1 is SQVTM and CDR2 ANQGSEA. The CDR3 is 13 amino acids. Losses at the gene ends were 7 bases for V and 3 bases for J; bases not matched to a gene: 7. CDR3 DNA: TGCAGCGCTTCCGGGACAGGGAACTACGAGCAGTACTTC. It translates to CSASGTGNYEQYF.

The sample holds many counts of this clone. The J gene is TRBJ2-3, the V gene TRBV27, with D perhaps TRBD1 or TRBD2 (6 bases each). In germline, CDR1 is MNHEY, CDR2 SMNVEV (reference sequence). V was shortened by 3 bases and J by 4 bases, with 17 bases between the two germline ends. The length of the CDR3 is 16 residues. CDR3 sequence: CASSLPGAHVADTQYF. Written as DNA, the CDR3 is TGTGCCAGCAGTTTGCCGGGGGCGCATGTTGCAGATACGCAGTATTTT.

About this clone: Since a much larger clone is just one base distant, this may be a read error. The rearrangement links TRBV29-1 to TRBJ2-1, with D hard to call. CDR3 length equals 15 residues. Germline V gene lookup returns CDR1 SQVTM and CDR2 ANQGSEA. Written as DNA, the CDR3 is TGCAGCGTTGAAGAAGCAGCGTTAAGAAGTGGTGAGCGGTTCTTC. Protein sequence: CSVEEAALRSGERFF.

In this sample, this clone turned up many times. With a much larger clone just one base away, this may be a read error. This same CDR3 is encoded by further DNA sequences in the sample. The CDR3 spells CASSRTGGDYEQYF. CDR3 coding DNA: TGTGCCAGCTCCCGGACAGGGGGGGACTACGAGCAGTACTTC. This chain links TRBV18 with TRBJ2-7; 10 bases fit TRBD1. CDR1 is KGHSH, CDR2 LQKENI, per germline. Trimming cost V 6 bases and J 3 bases; bases outside gene matches: 5. This CDR3 is built from 14 residues.

This chain links TRBV11-2 with TRBJ1-2; TRBD1 aligns across 9 bases. The CDR3 totals 16 residues. Trimming took 1 base from V and 6 from J; bases not matched to a gene: 9. Germline V gives CDR1 SGHAT, CDR2 FQNNGV. CDR3 sequence: CASSLGTGAARNGYTF. The CDR3 DNA reads TGTGCCAGCAGCTTAGGGACAGGGGCTGCCCGTAATGGCTACACCTTC.

This clone was seen repeatedly, ten times or more. This rearrangement joins TRBV10-1 to TRBJ2-3, with 9 bases lining up with TRBD1. Germline V lookup: CDR1 WNHNN, CDR2 SYGVQD (reference sequence). This CDR3 has 15 amino acids. Trimming at V came to 4 bases and at J to 5 bases, leaving 7 bases not matched to a gene. This CDR3 is CASSATGGLKDTQYF. The CDR3 coding sequence is TGCGCCAGCAGTGCGACAGGGGGGCTGAAAGATACGCAGTATTTT.

This clone came up many times. The same CDR3 can be traced to other DNA sequences in this sample. The gene calls are TRBV20-1 and TRBJ2-3; tentatively, D is TRBD2 (5 bases). The germline V gene has CDR1 DFQATT and CDR2 SNEGSKA (reference sequence). The V gene lost 0 bases and the J gene lost 2 bases, with 12 bases spanning the gap. The CDR3 covers 15 residues. CDR3 loop: CSARDRDYLTDTQYF. For the CDR3, the DNA is TGCAGTGCTAGAGATCGAGACTACCTCACAGATACGCAGTATTTT.

Relative to its sample, this clone is medium-sized. The chain is built from TRBV30 and TRBJ1-2; D is unclear. Between the trimmed V and J ends, which lost 2 bases and 7 bases, there was a span of 14 bases. This CDR3 comprises 13 residues. CDR1 is GTSNPN and CDR2 is SVGIG in the germline V gene (reference sequence). The DNA for the CDR3 is TGTGCCTGGAGTCGAACCGGGCGAGCTGGCTACACCTTC. This translates into CAWSRTGRAGYTF.

This clone was seen a single time. V and J are TRBV4-3 and TRBJ1-3; D is uncertain. The CDR3 has 16 amino acids. The ends were cut back, 0 bases at V and 2 bases at J, with 11 bases in the middle. Per the germline V gene, CDR1 is LGHNA and CDR2 is YSLEER. CDR3 in DNA: TGCGCCAGCAGCCAAGATGTAGGGTTGACTGGAAACACCATATATTTT. Translating it yields CASSQDVGLTGNTIYF.

This clone has ten or more counts. V and J are TRBV7-9 and TRBJ1-4; D uncertain. CDR3 length: 15 residues. The V end was cut by 0 bases, the J end by 1 base, with 6 bases between. The V gene's germline CDR1 is SEHNR and CDR2 FQNEAQ (reference sequence). The CDR3 sequence: CASSLAVETNEKLFF. The CDR3 DNA is TGTGCCAGCAGCTTAGCTGTAGAAACTAATGAAAAACTGTTTTTT.